This paragraph reports one T cell receptor (beta chain). Its antigen is undetermined. Unique-molecular-identifier-tagged TCR beta cDNA libraries were used. Each batch of about 0.95 to 10 million T cells produced 500,000 to 600,000 cDNA molecules. From the PCR reads, TCRdb called clonotypes with MiXCR, one entry per CDR3 protein. Among 740,000 or so distinct CDR3 sequences listed, 53% were seen once. This CDR3 has 12 residues. CDR1 and CDR2 (germline): MNHNS, SASEGT. The ends were cut back, 1 base at V and 4 bases at J, with 4 bases in the middle. The source of the sample is a study of post-analysis software for immune sequencing data. General study results and limits: Controls showed lower frequencies than patients for a few TRBV segments, and TRBV5-6, TRBV5-1 and TRBV20-1 were among these. People with multiple sclerosis had a significantly lower normalized Chao1 diversity than controls did.

This clonotype was sampled from a girl aged 10 to 17 with multiple sclerosis. This chain joins TRBV6-1 and TRBJ1-2; D uncertain. Sequenced sample: blood. The CDR3 protein is CASSEVRYGYTF. The CDR3 nucleotides read TGTGCCAGCAGTGAAGTTCGCTATGGCTACACCTTC.